This T cell receptor beta chain was sequenced for a study of CD8+CD57+ T cells in acquired aplastic anemia. At the level of the study: Average DNA yield from sorted CD4+ and CD8+ cells was around 3.2 ug. Study-level points and caveats: In common between the patients and the controls were around 29 CD8+ CDR3 sequences. Between the patient and control groups, CD8+ Simpson's diversity did not differ significantly.

This clonotype came up many times. Antigen unknown. Both TCR beta VDJ combination and CDR3 sequence profiling were carried out. Genomic DNA was the template for this profiling. TCRdb fed the reads into MiXCR, producing one record per CDR3 protein. Found here are some 200,000 distinct CDR3 sequences, around 47% of them singletons; the top ten hold about 9.5%. Trimming removed 0 bases at V and 5 bases at J, with 15 bases between. This CDR3 spans 15 amino acids. Germline values: CDR1 SGDLS, CDR2 YYNGEE. Before being chosen for sequencing, patients had shown CD8+CD57+ cell expansion by flow cytometry. Each patient had severe acquired aplastic anemia.

The sample was sorted CD4+, CD8+, or CD8+CD57+ T cells (not recorded which) from PBMCs. This chain uses TRBV9 with TRBJ2-7; TRBD2 is a possible D gene (5 bases). The receptor was derived from a human donor with aplastic anemia. The CDR3 loop is CASSVAVGVNDEQYF. The CDR3 bases are TGTGCCAGCAGCGTAGCCGTGGGAGTTAACGACGAGCAGTACTTC.